The present TCR beta chain was sequenced within a study of blood T cell repertoires in COVID-19. Background on the study: Collection of acute and convalescent COVID-19 samples took place in the United States, Italy and Spain. From T cells, B-cell-depleted T cells, or PBMCs came the material, which was cDNA or gDNA.

Original processing notes: By means of reference gene primer amplification, nucleated cell counts were estimated. Generated by immunoSEQ multiplex PCR, the TCRdb table keeps only in-frame clones and is missing some. D and trimming come from the DNA, and the V and J calls and clone size come from that table. The top ten hold 25% to 35% of the sample, which has fewer than 150,000 clones, over 70% seen once. This clonotype was sampled from a woman aged 70-85 years with acute or convalescent COVID-19. Source material: peripheral blood.

DNA of the CDR3: TGCGCCAGCAGCTTGGGGACACAGGGTGCGACTGAAGCTTTCTTT. This translates into CASSLGTQGATEAFF. V gene TRBV5-1 combines with J gene TRBJ1-1; D perhaps matches TRBD1 (6 bases). Germline loops: CDR1 SGHRS, CDR2 YFSETQ. The CDR3 totals 15 residues. Trimming removed 0 bases at V and 5 bases at J, with 14 bases between.